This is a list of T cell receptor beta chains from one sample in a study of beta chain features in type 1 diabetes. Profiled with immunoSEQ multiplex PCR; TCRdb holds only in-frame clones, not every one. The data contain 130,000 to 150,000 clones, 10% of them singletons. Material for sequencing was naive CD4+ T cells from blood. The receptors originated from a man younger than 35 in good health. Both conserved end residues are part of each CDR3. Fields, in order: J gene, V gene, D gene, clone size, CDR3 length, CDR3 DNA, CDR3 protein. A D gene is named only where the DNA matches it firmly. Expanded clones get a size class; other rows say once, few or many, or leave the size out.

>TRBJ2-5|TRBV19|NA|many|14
TGTGCCAGTAGTAGAGGCCAGGGGAAAGAGACCCAGTACTTC
CASSRGQGKETQYF
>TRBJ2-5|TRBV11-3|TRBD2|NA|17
TGTGCCAGCAGCCAGGGACTAGCGGGGGGACGTGGGGAGACCCAGTACTTC
CASSQGLAGGRGETQYF
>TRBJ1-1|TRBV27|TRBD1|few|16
TGTGCCAGCTACCTTGACTTTGGGACAGCGAACACTGAAGCTTTCTTT
CASYLDFGTANTEAFF
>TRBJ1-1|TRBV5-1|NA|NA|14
TGCGCCAGCAGCGTCTACAGGGTGGACACTGAAGCTTTCTTT
CASSVYRVDTEAFF
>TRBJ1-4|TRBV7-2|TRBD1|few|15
TGTGCCAGCAGCTTAGGGACAGGGAGTAATGAAAAACTGTTTTTT
CASSLGTGSNEKLFF
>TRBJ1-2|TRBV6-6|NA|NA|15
TGTGCCAGCAGTTCCCCGGACAACGGAGACTATGGCTACACCTTC
CASSSPDNGDYGYTF
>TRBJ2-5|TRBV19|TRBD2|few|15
TGTGCCAGTAGTCGGGGGGGTGATAGCCAAGAGACCCAGTACTTC
CASSRGGDSQETQYF
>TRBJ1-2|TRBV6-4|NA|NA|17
TGTGCCAGCAGTGACTCCCTCTCCCGCGGACAACCTGAGGGCTACACCTTC
CASSDSLSRGQPEGYTF
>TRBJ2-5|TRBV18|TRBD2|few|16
TGTGCCAGCTCACCACCGGGACTAGCGGGAAAAGAGACCCAGTACTTC
CASSPPGLAGKETQYF
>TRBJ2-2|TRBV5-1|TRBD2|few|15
TGCGCCAGCAGCTTGGGCGGGGGGAACACCGGGGAGCTGTTTTTT
CASSLGGGNTGELFF
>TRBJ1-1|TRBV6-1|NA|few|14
TGTGCCAGCTTTTTTGCGGGAATGAACACTGAAGCTTTCTTT
CASFFAGMNTEAFF
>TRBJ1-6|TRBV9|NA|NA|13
TGTGCCAGCAGCCCAAACTTATATTCACCCCTCCACTTT
CASSPNLYSPLHF
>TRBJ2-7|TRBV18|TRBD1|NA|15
TGTGCCAGCTCCCGACCGGGACAGGTTGGCTACGAGCAGTACTTC
CASSRPGQVGYEQYF
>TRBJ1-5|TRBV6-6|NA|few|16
TGTGCCAGCAGTTCCAACTCATTTGATAGCAATCAGCCCCAGCATTTT
CASSSNSFDSNQPQHF
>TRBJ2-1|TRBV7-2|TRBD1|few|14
TGTGCCAGCACCCGGGACAGGGGGTCAGACGAGCAGTTCTTC
CASTRDRGSDEQFF
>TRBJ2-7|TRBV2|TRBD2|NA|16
TGTGCCAGCAGCCCCGGGGCGGACGTTCGGGAGGGGGAGCAGTACTTC
CASSPGADVREGEQYF
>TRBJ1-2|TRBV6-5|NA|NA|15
TGTGCCAGCAGTTATGATCCGGGGAACTCTTATGGCTACACCTTC
CASSYDPGNSYGYTF
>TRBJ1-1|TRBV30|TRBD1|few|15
TGTGCCTGGAGTGGAGCCGGGACAGGGGGCAAGGAAGCTTTCTTT
CAWSGAGTGGKEAFF
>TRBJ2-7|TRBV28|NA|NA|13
TGTGCCAGCAGACTCGGACAGACCTACGAGCAGTACTTC
CASRLGQTYEQYF
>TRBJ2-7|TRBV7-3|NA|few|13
TGTGCCAGCAGTTTCACAGGGACCTCCGAGCAGTACTTC
CASSFTGTSEQYF
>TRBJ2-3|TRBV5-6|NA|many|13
TGTGCCAGCACCCCTAGGGAGACAGATACGCAGTATTTT
CASTPRETDTQYF
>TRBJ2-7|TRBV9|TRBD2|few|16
TGTGCCAGCAGCACCCAGACTAGCGGGGCCTCCTACGAGCAGTACTTC
CASSTQTSGASYEQYF
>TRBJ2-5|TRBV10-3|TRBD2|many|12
TGTGCCATCAGGACTAGCGGGGAGACCCAGTACTTC
CAIRTSGETQYF
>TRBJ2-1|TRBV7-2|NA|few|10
TGTGCCAGCAGCTCAGGTGAGCAGTTCTTC
CASSSGEQFF
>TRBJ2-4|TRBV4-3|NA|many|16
TGCGCCAGCAGCCAAGAGTTAGGCGGAGCCAAAAACATTCAGTACTTC
CASSQELGGAKNIQYF
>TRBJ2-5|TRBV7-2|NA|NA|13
TGTGCCAGCAGCTTAGGGGCAAAAGAGACCCAGTACTTC
CASSLGAKETQYF
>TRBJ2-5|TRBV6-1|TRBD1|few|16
TGTGCCAGCAGTGATGTTTGGACAGGGAGGCAAGAGACCCAGTACTTC
CASSDVWTGRQETQYF
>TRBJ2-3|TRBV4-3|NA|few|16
TGCGCCAGCAGCCAAGATGGGCGGGGCGGGACAGATACGCAGTATTTT
CASSQDGRGGTDTQYF
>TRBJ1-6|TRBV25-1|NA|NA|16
TGTGCCAGCAGTGAAGGTACAGGGCCTTGGAATTCACCCCTCCACTTT
CASSEGTGPWNSPLHF
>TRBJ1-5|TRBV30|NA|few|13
TGTGCCTGGAGTCCAGATAGCAATCAGCCCCAGCATTTT
CAWSPDSNQPQHF
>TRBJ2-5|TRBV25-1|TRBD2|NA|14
TGTGCCAGACGAGCGGGGTGGGGGGAAGAGACCCAGTACTTC
CARRAGWGEETQYF
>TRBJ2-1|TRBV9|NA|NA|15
TGTGCCAGCAGCGTAAACGGGGGCTCCTACAATGAGCAGTTCTTC
CASSVNGGSYNEQFF
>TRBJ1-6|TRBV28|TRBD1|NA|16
TGTGCCAGCAGTTTGACGGGCCCGACAGGGAATTCACCCCTCCACTTT
CASSLTGPTGNSPLHF
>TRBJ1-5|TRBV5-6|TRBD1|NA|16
TGTGCCAGCAGCTTGTTCGACAGGGGGCCGGATCAGCCCCAGCATTTT
CASSLFDRGPDQPQHF
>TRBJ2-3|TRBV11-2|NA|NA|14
TGTGCCAGCAGCTTATATCAGGGTCCAGATACGCAGTATTTT
CASSLYQGPDTQYF
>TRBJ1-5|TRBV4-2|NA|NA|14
TGTGCCAGCAGCCAAGGCGGTAGCAATCAGCCCCAGCATTTT
CASSQGGSNQPQHF
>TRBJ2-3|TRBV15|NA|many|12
TGTGCCACCAGCAGACGAGGGGGTCGCCTATATTTT
CATSRRGGRLYF
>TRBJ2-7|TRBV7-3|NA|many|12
TGTGCCAGCAGCTTGCCGACTGGGGAGCAGTACTTC
CASSLPTGEQYF
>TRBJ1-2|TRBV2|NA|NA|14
TGTGCCAGCAGGAATAGGGGCGTTTTGTATGGCTACACCTTC
CASRNRGVLYGYTF
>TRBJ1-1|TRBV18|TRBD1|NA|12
TGTGCCAGCTCAGGACAGGAGTCTGAAGCTTTCTTT
CASSGQESEAFF
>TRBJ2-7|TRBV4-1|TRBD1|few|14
TGCGCCAGCAGCGCGAGGGACAGGGGCTACGAGCAGTACTTC
CASSARDRGYEQYF
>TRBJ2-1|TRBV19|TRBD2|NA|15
TGTGCCAGTAGTAGAGCGGGGGGCGGGCTGGATGAGCAGTTCTTC
CASSRAGGGLDEQFF
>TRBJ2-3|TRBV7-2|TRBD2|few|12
TGTGCCAGCAAAGCGGGGGCAGATACGCAGTATTTT
CASKAGADTQYF
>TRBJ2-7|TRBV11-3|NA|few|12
TGTGCCAGCAGCTCCAATGTCCACGAGCAGTACTTC
CASSSNVHEQYF
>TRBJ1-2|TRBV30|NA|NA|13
TGTGCCTGGATCGCGGACAGTTCCTATGGCTACACCTTC
CAWIADSSYGYTF
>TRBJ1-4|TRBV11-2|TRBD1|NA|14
TGTGCCAGCAGAGTCGGACAGGGAAATGAAAAACTGTTTTTT
CASRVGQGNEKLFF
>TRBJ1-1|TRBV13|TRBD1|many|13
TGTGCCAGCAGCTTAGAGGGGGCCACTGAAGCTTTCTTT
CASSLEGATEAFF
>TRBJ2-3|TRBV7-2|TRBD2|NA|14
TGTGCCAGCAGCTCCACGACTAGCGGTGATACGCAGTATTTT
CASSSTTSGDTQYF
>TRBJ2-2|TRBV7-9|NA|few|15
TGTGCCAGCAGCTTAACAGGGACGAACACCGGGGAGCTGTTTTTT
CASSLTGTNTGELFF
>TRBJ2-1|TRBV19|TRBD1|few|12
TGTGCCAGTAGTAGCGACAGGGGGGACCAGTTCTTC
CASSSDRGDQFF
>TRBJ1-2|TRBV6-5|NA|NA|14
TGTGCCAGCAGGGCTCGGGACACCAACTATGGCTACACCTTC
CASRARDTNYGYTF
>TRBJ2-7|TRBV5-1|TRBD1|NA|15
TGCGCCAGCAGGGCGCCGGGGACAGGGGGCTACGAGCAGTACTTC
CASRAPGTGGYEQYF
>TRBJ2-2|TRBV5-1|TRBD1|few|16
TGCGCCAGCAGTCCCCTGACAGGGAGGAACACCGGGGAGCTGTTTTTT
CASSPLTGRNTGELFF
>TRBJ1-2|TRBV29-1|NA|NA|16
TGCAGCGTTGTAGGTCCTGCAGGGGCATCTAACTATGGCTACACCTTC
CSVVGPAGASNYGYTF
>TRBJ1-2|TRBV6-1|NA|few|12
TGTGCCAGCAGTCAGGACAGCTATGGCTACACCTTC
CASSQDSYGYTF
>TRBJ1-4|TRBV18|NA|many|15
TGTGCCAGCTCACCCCCGACAGGAGGTAATGAAAAACTGTTTTTT
CASSPPTGGNEKLFF
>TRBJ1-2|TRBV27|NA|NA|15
TGTGCCAGCAGTTTATCGTGGGCGACTAACTATGGCTACACCTTC
CASSLSWATNYGYTF